The entry below describes one TCR beta chain. Antigen specificity is unknown. The sample comes from a study of OX40 agonist ivuxolimab in advanced cancers. Study outcomes and limitations: CD4+ and CD8+ blood T cells expanded clonally by week 6 at 0.1 to 3.0 mg/kg.

V gave up 5 bases and J gave up 0 bases, with 17 bases separating them. The CDR3 sequence is 16 residues long. Germline V gene data show CDR1 as SEHNR and CDR2 as FQNEAQ (reference sequence). Repertoires were generated with immunoSEQ multiplex PCR, while TCRdb's copy carries only in-frame clones and drops some. The top ten clones hold roughly a tenth of a sample with about 48,000 clones, 75% to 90% of them seen once. The J gene is TRBJ2-7, the V gene TRBV7-9; D possibly corresponds to TRBD1 (6 bases). The receptor was isolated from an adult with an advanced solid tumor such as melanoma, head and neck, liver or kidney cancer. Sequencing was performed on CD4+ or CD8+ T cells sorted from blood, taken in a trial of the OX40 agonist ivuxolimab. The CDR3 region is CASSRGLEPSSYEQYF. DNA for the CDR3: TGTGCCAGCAGCAGGGGGTTGGAACCTTCCTCCTACGAGCAGTACTTC.